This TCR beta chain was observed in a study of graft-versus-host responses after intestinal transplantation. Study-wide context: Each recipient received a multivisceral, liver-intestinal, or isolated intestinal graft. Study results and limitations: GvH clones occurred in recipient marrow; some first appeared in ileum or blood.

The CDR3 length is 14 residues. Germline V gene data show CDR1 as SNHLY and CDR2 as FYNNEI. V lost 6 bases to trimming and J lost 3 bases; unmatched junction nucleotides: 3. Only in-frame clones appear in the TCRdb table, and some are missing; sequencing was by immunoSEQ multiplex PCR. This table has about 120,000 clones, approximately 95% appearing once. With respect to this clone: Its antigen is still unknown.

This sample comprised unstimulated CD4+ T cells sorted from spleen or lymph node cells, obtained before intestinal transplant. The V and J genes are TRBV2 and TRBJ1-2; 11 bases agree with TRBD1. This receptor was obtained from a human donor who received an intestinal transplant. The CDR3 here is CASRGGQGDYGYTF. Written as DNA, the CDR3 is TGTGCCAGCAGGGGGGGACAGGGGGACTATGGCTACACCTTC.